The 24 T cell receptor beta chains below come from one sample, sequenced in a study of cytomegalovirus exposure and HLA in healthy donors. In the PCR, 60 Vbeta and 13 Jbeta primers were used. Sequencing used immunoSEQ multiplex PCR; TCRdb keeps in-frame clones, though not all of them. This sample has 130,000 to 150,000 clones, with 64% found just once. The sample comprised PBMCs. These receptors were obtained from a woman in her 30s in good health and CMV-seropositive.

About this clone itself: This CDR3 is also generated by other DNA sequences in the sample. This chain connects TRBV30 to TRBJ1-5, with D perhaps matching TRBD1 (6 bases). The CDR3 length is 13 residues. Germline-derived CDR1 and CDR2 are GTSNPN and SVGIG (reference sequence). The V gene lost 1 base and the J gene lost 3 bases, with 7 bases spanning the gap. The CDR3 sequence is CAWSGQDNQPQHF. In nucleotides, the CDR3 is TGTGCCTGGAGTGGACAGGACAATCAGCCCCAGCATTTT.

The V and J genes are TRBV2 and TRBJ2-7; D gene uncertain. Trimming pared 5 bases from V and 2 bases from J, leaving 13 bases between. This CDR3 has 14 residues. The germline V gene encodes CDR1 SNHLY and CDR2 FYNNEI. CDR3 amino acids: CASSLGGDTYEQYF. In DNA, the CDR3 is TGTGCCAGCAGTCTCGGCGGTGATACCTACGAGCAGTACTTC.

This chain joins TRBV6-5 and TRBJ1-4, with a weak D call TRBD1 (5 bases). CDR3 length: 16 residues. Trimming left V 0 bases short and J 4 bases short, with 12 bases between. Germline V gene sequence: CDR1 MNHEY, CDR2 SVGAGI. CDR3 in DNA: TGTGCCAGCAGTTACTCGAATTGGGGCTTTAATGAAAAACTGTTTTTT. Its translation is CASSYSNWGFNEKLFF.

This chain connects TRBV10-1 to TRBJ2-7; 8 positions match TRBD2. The germline CDR1 and CDR2 sequences are WNHNN and SYGVQD (reference sequence). The CDR3 runs to 14 residues. Trimming took 2 bases from V and 0 from J; bases not matched to a gene: 0. CDR3 DNA sequence: TGCGCCAGCAGTGAGAGCGGGAGCTCCTACGAGCAGTACTTC. This gives the protein CASSESGSSYEQYF.

The chain combines TRBV7-8 with TRBJ1-1; possible D gene TRBD1, 6 bases. In germline, CDR1 is SGHVS, CDR2 FQNEAQ. The V end was cut by 5 bases, the J end by 0 bases, with 19 bases between. The CDR3 has 17 amino acids. The CDR3 nucleotides read TGTGCCAGCAGCCCAGGGGTAGGACTGACCATGAACACTGAAGCTTTCTTT. It specifies CASSPGVGLTMNTEAFF.

The chain is built from TRBV5-6 and TRBJ2-5; unclear D gene. The end of the DNA is better explained by TRBJ2-7, so the J call may be wrong. The CDR3 runs 13 residues. Per the germline V gene, CDR1 is SGHDT and CDR2 is YYEEEE. The CDR3 protein is CASSLSANYEQYF. The CDR3 DNA reads as TGTGCCAGCAGCTTGTCAGCCAACTACGAGCAGTACTTC.

This chain links TRBV27 with TRBJ2-7; a possible D gene is TRBD1 (6 bases). Germline V CDR1 and CDR2: MNHEY, SMNVEV (reference sequence). The V gene lost 4 bases and the J gene lost 3 bases, with 10 bases spanning the gap. The CDR3 runs to 13 residues. DNA of the CDR3: TGTGCCAGCAGTTCGCGAGGGGGCTACGAGCAGTACTTC. It codes for CASSSRGGYEQYF.

The genes are TRBV30 and TRBJ2-3; no reliable D call. Per germline, CDR1 GTSNPN and CDR2 SVGIG (reference sequence). This CDR3 region has 12 residues. The V end lost 4 bases, the J end lost 2 bases, and 7 bases lay between the germline ends. The CDR3 here is CAWTTYTDTQYF. The CDR3 nucleotides read TGTGCCTGGACGACTTACACAGATACGCAGTATTTT.

The V and J genes are TRBV28 and TRBJ1-2; TRBD1 might be the D (6 bases). The V end lost 8 bases, the J end lost 2 bases, and 12 bases lay between the germline ends. Germline CDR1 is MDHEN and CDR2 is SYDVKM. CDR3 length: 13 residues. CDR3 in DNA: TGTGCCAGCGGGTTACAGGGCAACTATGGCTACACCTTC. Protein: CASGLQGNYGYTF.

The chain carries TRBV5-1 and TRBJ2-5, with D tentatively TRBD2 (6 bases). CDR1 and CDR2 from the germline V gene are SGHRS and YFSETQ. This CDR3 region has 14 residues. V shed 4 bases and J shed 4 bases, with 14 bases lying between them. The CDR3 reads CASSPGLQSETQYF. In DNA form, the CDR3 reads TGCGCCAGCAGCCCGGGACTTCAGTCAGAGACCCAGTACTTC.

This clone turned up a few times. The chain employs TRBV2 and TRBJ1-2; no firm D call. The germline gives CDR1 SNHLY, CDR2 FYNNEI. V lost 8 bases and J lost 8, with 12 bases in between. This CDR3 spans 11 amino acids. The CDR3 is CASGQAPGYTF. In DNA, the CDR3 is TGTGCCAGCGGGCAGGCTCCAGGCTACACCTTC.

Concerning this clone itself: Within the sample, other DNA sequences also encode this same CDR3. CDR3 residues: CASSTGDRDGYTF. The CDR3 region has the DNA TGCGCCAGCAGCACAGGGGACAGGGACGGCTACACCTTC. The J gene is TRBJ1-2, the V gene TRBV5-1; 9 positions agree with TRBD1. CDR1 SGHRS and CDR2 YFSETQ come from the germline V gene. This CDR3 region has 13 residues. V lost 4 bases, J lost 8 bases, and 6 bases stayed unmatched.

The chain links TRBV5-1 to TRBJ1-5; 9 bases fit TRBD1. The CDR3 sequence is 13 residues long. V was clipped by 5 bases and J by 5 bases; unmatched bases: 2. The V gene's germline CDR1 is SGHRS and CDR2 YFSETQ. CDR3 DNA sequence: TGCGCCAGCAGAAGGGACAGGGATCAGCCCCAGCATTTT. This encodes CASRRDRDQPQHF.

This clone showed up just once. The gene calls are TRBV30 and TRBJ2-5; TRBD2 aligns across 10 bases. This CDR3 is built from 15 residues. The V segment lost 4 bases and the J segment 4 bases; nucleotides outside the gene matches: 9. Germline-derived CDR1 and CDR2 are GTSNPN and SVGIG (reference sequence). CDR3 amino acids: CAWTPGLAVVETQYF. In DNA, the CDR3 is TGTGCCTGGACGCCTGGACTAGCGGTGGTAGAGACCCAGTACTTC. Variable domain in full (rest from reference TRBV30 and TRBJ2-5): SQTIHQWPATLVQPVGSPLSLECTVEGTSNPNLYWYRQAAGRGLQLLFYSVGIGQISSEVPQNLSASRPQDRQFILSSKKLLLSDSGFYLCAWTPGLAVVETQYFGPGTRLLVL.

This chain connects TRBV5-6 to TRBJ2-3; unclear D gene. Trimming took 6 bases from V and 2 from J, leaving 19 bases between them. The CDR3 extends over 16 amino acids. Germline V CDR1 and CDR2: SGHDT, YYEEEE. The CDR3 DNA reads TGTGCCAGCACCCTGCCAGGCCGACCAGACACAGATACGCAGTATTTT. This gives the protein CASTLPGRPDTDTQYF.

This clone was seen a few times. The V call is TRBV28, the J call TRBJ1-1; D is unresolved. CDR3 size: 14 residues. V was clipped by 4 bases and J by 1 base, with 10 bases between them. Germline CDR1 MDHEN, CDR2 SYDVKM. The CDR3 sequence is CASSSWEANTEAFF. The CDR3 DNA reads as TGTGCCAGCAGTTCATGGGAGGCGAACACTGAAGCTTTCTTT.

There are a few counts of this clone. The V and J genes are TRBV6-1 and TRBJ1-5; 8 bases agree with TRBD1. V dropped 10 bases and J dropped 5; count of bases not matched to a gene: 10. The CDR3 runs to 14 residues. The germline CDR1 and CDR2 sequences are MNHNS and SASEGT. This CDR3 reads CATSRDRKDQPQHF. The CDR3 bases are TGTGCCACCTCCCGGGACAGGAAGGATCAGCCCCAGCATTTT.

The chain has TRBV6-1 and TRBJ1-2; tentatively, D is TRBD1 (5 bases). The CDR3 has 14 residues. From germline, CDR1 is MNHNS and CDR2 SASEGT. The V end lost 2 bases, the J end lost 4 bases, and 11 bases lay between the germline ends. CDR3 residues: CASSERGITYGYTF. The CDR3 DNA sequence: TGTGCCAGCAGTGAAAGGGGAATTACCTATGGCTACACCTTC.

The chain's CDR3 is CASITGHRGLEQYF. The CDR3 coding sequence is TGTGCCAGCATCACGGGCCACAGGGGGCTGGAGCAGTACTTC. V usage is TRBV28 and J usage is TRBJ2-7, with 9 bases that match TRBD1. Germline V gives CDR1 MDHEN, CDR2 SYDVKM. The CDR3 totals 14 residues. V lost 7 bases and J lost 7; bases outside the gene matches: 11.

This clone showed up just a few times. The V gene is TRBV5-6, the J gene TRBJ1-4, with a weak D call TRBD1 (6 bases). Germline values: CDR1 SGHDT, CDR2 YYEEEE. The germline V and J ends were trimmed by 4 bases and 1 base, with 14 bases remaining between them. This CDR3 is built from 16 residues. CDR3 loop: CASSRPTGGTNEKLFF. CDR3 coding DNA: TGTGCCAGCAGCAGGCCGACAGGAGGAACTAATGAAAAACTGTTTTTT. Based on the CDR3 plus reference TRBV5-6 and TRBJ1-4, the full variable domain is DAGVTQSPTHLIKTRGQQVTLRCSPKSGHDTVSWYQQALGQGPQFIFQYYEEEERQRGNFPDRFSGHQFPNYSSELNVNALLLGDSALYLCASSRPTGGTNEKLFFGSGTQLSVL.

This chain links TRBV10-3 with TRBJ1-3, with D possibly matching TRBD1 (6 bases). The CDR3 extends over 15 amino acids. Trimming removed 8 bases at V and 1 base at J, with 15 bases between. The germline V gene has CDR1 ENHRY and CDR2 SYGVKD. CDR3 coding DNA: TGTGCCATCCAAGAGCAGGGGAGATCTGGAAACACCATATATTTT. This translates into CAIQEQGRSGNTIYF.

V is TRBV18 and J is TRBJ1-5; D possibly corresponds to TRBD1 (5 bases). CDR3 length: 15 residues. Trimming took off 2 bases at V and 5 bases at J, with 13 bases between the two ends. Germline V gene lookup returns CDR1 KGHSH and CDR2 LQKENI. The CDR3 bases are TGTGCCAGCTCACCATTGGCAGGAGGGGATCAGCCCCAGCATTTT. Translating it yields CASSPLAGGDQPQHF.

The rearrangement links TRBV6-5 to TRBJ2-4; D ambiguous. Germline CDR1 reads MNHEY; CDR2 reads SVGAGI. The CDR3 consists of 14 residues. Trimming shortened V by 2 bases and J by 0 bases, and 5 bases separated the two germline ends. The CDR3 reads CASSYDLAKNIQYF. CDR3 bases: TGTGCCAGCAGTTACGACTTAGCCAAAAACATTCAGTACTTC.

The genes are TRBV27 and TRBJ2-7, with 7 bases that match TRBD1. There are 18 residues in the CDR3. V shed 6 bases, J shed 6 bases, and the junction held 23 bases outside the gene matches. Germline V gives CDR1 MNHEY, CDR2 SMNVEV (reference sequence). The DNA of the CDR3 is TGTGCCAGCAGACGGATGTATTTCGGACAGGTCCCCCACAGCGAGCAGTACTTC. It is translated as CASRRMYFGQVPHSEQYF.